This entry describes one T cell receptor beta chain. Its antigen is undetermined. Clones were read by immunoSEQ multiplex PCR, and TCRdb kept only the in-frame ones, dropping some. The sample contains some 110,000 clones, 80% to 95% of which appear only once. CDR3 length equals 14 residues. CDR1 and CDR2 (germline): SGHTA, FQGNSA. The V end was cut by 4 bases, the J end by 0 bases, with 10 bases between. This entry is derived from a study of T cell responses to AZD1222 COVID-19 vaccine. Overall study results and limits: Reports indicate that nearly half of spike-specific TCRs are directed at unmutated variant regions. Mostly white British, mostly female donors; authors suggested clonal diversity may be underestimated. Spike was spanned by vaccine-associated CD4 TCRs, which were dominant at 160-218 and 743-854.

This clonotype originated in an adult who received the AZD1222 COVID-19 vaccine. This rearrangement joins TRBV7-2 to TRBJ2-7; the D call may be TRBD1 or TRBD2 (5 bases each). The material sequenced was peripheral blood, taken 28 days after the second AZD1222 dose. The CDR3 here is CASSSRDHSYEQYF. The CDR3 DNA reads as TGTGCCAGCAGCTCCCGGGACCACTCCTACGAGCAGTACTTC.